This T cell receptor (beta chain) originates from a study of T cells in Graves' hyperthyroidism and ophthalmopathy. In the study overall: Upon initial diagnosis and before any treatment, peripheral blood was collected.

Whole-study findings and limits: The blood repertoire included most of the expanded thyroid clonotypes above 0.001.

Trimming pared 3 bases from V and 0 bases from J, leaving 11 bases between. Per the germline V gene, CDR1 is KGHDR and CDR2 is SFDVKD. The CDR3 runs to 15 residues. Using RNA transcripts as the source, TCR beta CDR3 regions were amplified. The study used the HTBI primer set for a first-round RT-PCR of the TCR CDR3. TCRdb reanalysed the multiplex PCR reads using MiXCR and keeps one entry per CDR3 protein. Altogether approximately 530,000 distinct CDR3 sequences are present, about 20% being singletons, with the ten largest covering roughly 50%. Around 10 ml fresh peripheral blood yielded the PBMCs. Note on this clonotype: Its antigen is unknown.

This chain connects TRBV24-1 to TRBJ2-7; the D gene is possibly TRBD1 (6 bases). The source material was blood. The sequence was obtained from a man aged 35-49 years with Graves' ophthalmopathy. In nucleotides, the CDR3 is TGTGCCACCAGTGATGGGGGCTCGAGCTCCTACGAGCAGTACTTC. Its translation: CATSDGGSSSYEQYF.